A single sample is the source of the 3 T cell receptor beta chains below, sequenced in a study of blood T cell repertoires in COVID-19. The assay was immunoSEQ multiplex PCR, and TCRdb's table has in-frame clones only and misses some. The sample holds about 58,000 clones; about 79% are singletons and the top ten take under 5%. Source material: peripheral blood. The receptors originated from a human donor in a cohort sampled during active COVID-19.

V and J are TRBV11-3 and TRBJ2-7; TRBD2 matches 7 bases. CDR3 size: 13 residues. The V and J ends lost 6 bases and 3 bases, in that order; junction bases with no gene match: 5. Per the germline V gene, CDR1 is SGHNT and CDR2 is YENEEA. In nucleotides, the CDR3 is TGTGCCAGCAGAAAGCGGGACGGCTACGAGCAGTACTTC. This sequence encodes CASRKRDGYEQYF.

The V gene is TRBV7-8, the J gene TRBJ1-1; D is possibly TRBD1 (5 bases). Germline V gene data show CDR1 as SGHVS and CDR2 as FQNEAQ. This CDR3 has 12 amino acids. Trimming stripped 5 bases from V and 8 bases from J, with 12 bases between. The CDR3 reads CASSQEHREAFF. CDR3 nucleotide sequence: TGTGCCAGCAGCCAGGAACACAGGGAAGCTTTCTTT.

This chain links TRBV10-3 with TRBJ2-7; tentatively, D is TRBD2 (5 bases). The V and J ends lost 4 bases and 1 base respectively, with 8 bases between them. CDR3 size: 13 residues. The germline gives CDR1 ENHRY, CDR2 SYGVKD. The CDR3 nucleotides are TGTGCCATCAGTGGGACTCCGTCCTACGAGCAGTACTTC. It yields the protein CAISGTPSYEQYF.